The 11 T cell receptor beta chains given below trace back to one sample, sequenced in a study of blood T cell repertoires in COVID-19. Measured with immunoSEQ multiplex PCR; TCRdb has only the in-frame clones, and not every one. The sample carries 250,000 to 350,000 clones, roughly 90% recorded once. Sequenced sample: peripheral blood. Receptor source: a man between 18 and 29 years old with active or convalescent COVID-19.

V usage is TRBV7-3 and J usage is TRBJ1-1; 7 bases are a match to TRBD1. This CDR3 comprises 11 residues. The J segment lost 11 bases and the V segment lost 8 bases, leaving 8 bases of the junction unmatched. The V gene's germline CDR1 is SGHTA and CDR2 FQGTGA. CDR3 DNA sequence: TGTGCCAGCTCACAGGGGCATGATGCTTTCTTT. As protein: CASSQGHDAFF.

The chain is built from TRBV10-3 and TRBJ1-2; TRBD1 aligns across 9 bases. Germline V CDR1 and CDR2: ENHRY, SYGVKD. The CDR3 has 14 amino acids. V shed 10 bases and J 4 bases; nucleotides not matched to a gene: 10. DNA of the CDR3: TGTGCCACCCGGGACAGGGTTTTCGTCTATGGCTACACCTTC. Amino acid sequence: CATRDRVFVYGYTF.

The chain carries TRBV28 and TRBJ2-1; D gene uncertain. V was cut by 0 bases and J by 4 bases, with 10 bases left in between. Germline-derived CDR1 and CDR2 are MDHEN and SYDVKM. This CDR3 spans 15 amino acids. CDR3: CASSLWRNLYNEQFF. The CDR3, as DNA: TGTGCCAGCAGTTTATGGCGGAACCTTTACAATGAGCAGTTCTTC.

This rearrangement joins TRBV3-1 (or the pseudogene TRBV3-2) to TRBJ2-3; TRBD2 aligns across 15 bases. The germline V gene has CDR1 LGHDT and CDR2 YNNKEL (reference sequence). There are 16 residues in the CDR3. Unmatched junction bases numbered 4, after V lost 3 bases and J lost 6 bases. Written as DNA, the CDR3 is TGTGCCAGCAGCCACCGGACTAGCGGGAGGGGGGATACGCAGTATTTT. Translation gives CASSHRTSGRGDTQYF.

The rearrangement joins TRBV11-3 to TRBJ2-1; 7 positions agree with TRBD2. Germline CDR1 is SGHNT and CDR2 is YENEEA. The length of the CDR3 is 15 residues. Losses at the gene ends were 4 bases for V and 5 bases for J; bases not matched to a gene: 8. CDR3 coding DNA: TGTGCCAGCAGCTCCGTTGGGAGGGGCGACAATGAGCAGTTCTTC. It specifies CASSSVGRGDNEQFF.

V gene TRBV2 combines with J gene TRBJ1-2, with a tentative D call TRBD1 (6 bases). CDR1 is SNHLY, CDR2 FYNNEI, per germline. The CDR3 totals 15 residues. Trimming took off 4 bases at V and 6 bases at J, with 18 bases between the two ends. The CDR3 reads CASSGDTRGRDGYTF. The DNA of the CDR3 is TGTGCCAGCAGTGGGGACACACGGGGCAGGGATGGCTACACCTTC.

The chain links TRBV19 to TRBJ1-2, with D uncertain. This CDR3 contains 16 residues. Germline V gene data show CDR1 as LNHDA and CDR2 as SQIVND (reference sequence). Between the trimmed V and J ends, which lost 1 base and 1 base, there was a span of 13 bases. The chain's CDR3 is CASSIVDNLHNYGYTF. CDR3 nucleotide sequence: TGTGCCAGTAGTATAGTAGACAACCTGCATAACTATGGCTACACCTTC. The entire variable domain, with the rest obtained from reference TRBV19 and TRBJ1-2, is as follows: DGGITQSPKYLFRKEGQNVTLSCEQNLNHDAMYWYRQDPGQGLRLIYYSQIVNDFQKGDIAEGYSVSREKKESFPLTVTSAQKNPTAFYLCASSIVDNLHNYGYTFGSGTRLTVV.

The CDR3 sequence is CATSRQGDGDEKLFF. CDR3 nucleotides: TGTGCCACCAGCAGACAGGGGGACGGTGATGAAAAACTGTTTTTT. The genes are TRBV15 and TRBJ1-4, with 7 nucleotides matching TRBD1. Germline CDR1 reads LNHNV; CDR2 reads YYDKDF (reference sequence). J lost 6 bases, V lost 2 bases, and 6 bases had no gene match. The CDR3 contains 15 residues.

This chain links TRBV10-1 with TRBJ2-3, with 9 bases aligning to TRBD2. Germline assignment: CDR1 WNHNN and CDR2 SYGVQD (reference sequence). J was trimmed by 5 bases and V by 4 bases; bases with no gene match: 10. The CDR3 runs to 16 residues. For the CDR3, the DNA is TGCGCCAGCAGTGCAGGACGTAGCGGGAGCGTAGATACGCAGTATTTT. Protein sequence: CASSAGRSGSVDTQYF.

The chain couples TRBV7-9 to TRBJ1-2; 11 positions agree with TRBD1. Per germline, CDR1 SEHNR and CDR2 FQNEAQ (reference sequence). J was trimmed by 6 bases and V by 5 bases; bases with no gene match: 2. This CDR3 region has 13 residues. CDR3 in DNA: TGTGCCAGCAGCCTGGGACAGGGGGATGGCTACACCTTC. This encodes CASSLGQGDGYTF. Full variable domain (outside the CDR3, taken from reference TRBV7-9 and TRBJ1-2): DTGVSQNPRHKITKRGQNVTFRCDPISEHNRLYWYRQTLGQGPEFLTYFQNEAQLEKSRLLSDRFSAERPKGSFSTLEIQRTEQGDSAMYLCASSLGQGDGYTFGSGTRLTVV.

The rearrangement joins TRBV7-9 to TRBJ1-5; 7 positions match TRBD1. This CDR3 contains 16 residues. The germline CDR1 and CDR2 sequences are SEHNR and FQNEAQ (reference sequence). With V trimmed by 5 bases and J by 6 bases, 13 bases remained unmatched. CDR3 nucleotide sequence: TGTGCCAGCAGCCCTAGCTCGGTGAGGGGGCGTCAGCCCCAGCATTTT. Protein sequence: CASSPSSVRGRQPQHF.